This passage covers 17 T cell receptor beta chains from one sample sequenced in a study of blood T cell repertoires in COVID-19. Sequencing used immunoSEQ multiplex PCR; TCRdb keeps in-frame clones, though not all of them. The sample yields some 150,000 clones, 80% to 90% seen once. The sequenced sample consisted of peripheral blood. The receptors were sampled from a man between 65 and 85 years old with acute or convalescent COVID-19.

The chain uses TRBV19 and TRBJ1-2, with D unclear. CDR3 length equals 13 residues. Trimming shortened V by 6 bases and J by 4 bases, and 12 bases separated the two germline ends. Germline V gene data show CDR1 as LNHDA and CDR2 as SQIVND (reference sequence). Here the CDR3 reads CASRVGSIYGYTF. CDR3 nucleotides: TGTGCCAGTAGAGTGGGCAGTATCTATGGCTACACCTTC.

This clone was picked up one time. The chain joins TRBV20-1 to TRBJ2-5, with 7 bases identical to TRBD1. The J segment lost 4 bases and the V segment lost 4 bases, leaving 0 bases of the junction unmatched. CDR3 length equals 11 residues. From germline, CDR1 is DFQATT and CDR2 SNEGSKA (reference sequence). CDR3 bases: TGCAGTGCTACAGGGGGAGAGACCCAGTACTTC. Its protein product is CSATGGETQYF.

The table lists this clone with a few counts. One end of the junction does not line up with germline, which may come from a read error. This chain uses TRBV30 with TRBJ2-7, with 7 bases aligning to TRBD2. The CDR3 is 11 amino acids. From germline, CDR1 is GTSNPN and CDR2 SVGIG (reference sequence). CDR3 sequence (DNA): TGTGCCGGGAGCGGGAACTACGAGCAGTACTTC. Protein: CAGSGNYEQYF.

J is TRBJ2-1 and V is TRBV5-8, with D perhaps TRBD2 (6 bases). CDR1 SGHTS and CDR2 YDEGEE come from the germline V gene. V was clipped by 4 bases and J by 3 bases, with 11 bases between them. The CDR3 extends over 14 amino acids. CDR3 protein: CASSTLAYYNEQFF. CDR3 DNA: TGTGCCAGCAGCACGCTAGCGTACTACAATGAGCAGTTCTTC.

V is TRBV18 and J is TRBJ2-6, with 9 bases that match TRBD1. Germline values: CDR1 KGHSH, CDR2 LQKENI. V lost 2 bases to trimming and J lost 1 base; unmatched junction nucleotides: 0. This CDR3 spans 16 amino acids. The chain's CDR3 is CASSPGTGSGANVLTF. The CDR3 DNA is TGTGCCAGCTCACCAGGGACAGGGTCTGGGGCCAACGTCCTGACTTTC.

This clone was seen more than once but under ten times. The chain recombines TRBV7-2 with TRBJ2-1, with 7 bases fitting TRBD2. Trimming at V came to 0 bases and at J to 4 bases, leaving 3 bases not matched to a gene. CDR1 and CDR2 from the germline V gene are SGHTA and FQGNSA. CDR3 size: 15 residues. The CDR3 DNA follows: TGTGCCAGCAGCTTAGCCGGGAGGCCTTACAATGAGCAGTTCTTC. The encoded protein is CASSLAGRPYNEQFF. The full variable domain, with the rest looked up from reference TRBV7-2 and TRBJ2-1, is GAGVSQSPSNKVTEKGKDVELRCDPISGHTALYWYRQSLGQGLEFLIYFQGNSAPDKSGLPSDRFSAERTGGSVSTLTIQRTQQEDSAVYLCASSLAGRPYNEQFFGPGTRLTVL.

V and J are TRBV11-2 and TRBJ1-1; D gene uncertain. Looked up from germline, CDR1 is SGHAT and CDR2 is FQNNGV. The CDR3 loop spans 13 amino acids. The ends were cut back, 0 bases at V and 2 bases at J, with 4 bases in the middle. CDR3 loop: CASSLERNTEAFF. The CDR3, as DNA: TGTGCCAGCAGCTTAGAGCGCAACACTGAAGCTTTCTTT.

This sequence joins TRBV19 and TRBJ1-5; D gene ambiguous. Trimming took off 10 bases at V and 3 bases at J, with 16 bases between the two ends. The CDR3 covers 14 residues. The V gene's germline CDR1 is LNHDA and CDR2 SQIVND (reference sequence). The CDR3 nucleotides read TGTGCCACCCAGTCCCCAGGTTTCAATCAGCCCCAGCATTTT. It codes for CATQSPGFNQPQHF.

The rearrangement uses TRBV11-2 and TRBJ2-7, with a possible D match to TRBD2 (6 bases). This CDR3 is 16 amino acids long. Trimming stripped 2 bases from V and 6 bases from J, with 20 bases between. CDR1 and CDR2 (germline): SGHAT, FQNNGV. The CDR3 coding sequence is TGTGCCAGCAGCTTAAGGGACGGGGGATGGGGTGGCGAGCAGTACTTC. Translating it yields CASSLRDGGWGGEQYF.

This sequence joins TRBV7-8 and TRBJ1-1, with D perhaps TRBD1 (5 bases). V was trimmed by 5 bases and J by 0 bases, leaving 13 bases between them. Per germline, CDR1 SGHVS and CDR2 FQNEAQ. This CDR3 contains 15 residues. CDR3 coding DNA: TGTGCCAGCAGCCCCAAGGGACTCATGAACACTGAAGCTTTCTTT. Its translation: CASSPKGLMNTEAFF.

The rearrangement joins TRBV12-3 or TRBV12-4 to TRBJ2-1, with TRBD1 as a possible D gene (6 bases). V was shortened by 6 bases and J by 5 bases, with 8 bases between the two germline ends. CDR3 size: 12 residues. The CDR3 sequence: CASRRDNNEQFF. For the CDR3, the DNA is TGTGCCAGCAGACGGGACAACAATGAGCAGTTCTTC.

The rearrangement joins TRBV5-1 to TRBJ2-7; 7 bases are shared with TRBD1. This CDR3 contains 15 residues. V shed 0 bases and J 6 bases; nucleotides not matched to a gene: 9. Germline V gives CDR1 SGHRS, CDR2 YFSETQ. CDR3 protein: CASSLDRGKSREQYF. The CDR3 DNA is TGCGCCAGCAGCTTGGACAGGGGAAAATCGCGCGAGCAGTACTTC.

V is TRBV18 and J is TRBJ1-6, with no clear D. V was clipped by 3 bases and J by 5 bases, with 8 bases between them. The CDR3 is made up of 14 amino acids. Germline V gene data show CDR1 as KGHSH and CDR2 as LQKENI. The CDR3 sequence is CASSPTNDNSPLHF. The CDR3 DNA follows: TGTGCCAGCTCACCCACAAATGATAATTCACCCCTCCACTTT.

The chain recombines TRBV13 with TRBJ2-7, with 8 nucleotides matching TRBD2. Germline V lookup: CDR1 PRHDT, CDR2 FYEKMQ (reference sequence). CDR3 length: 17 amino acids. Unmatched junction bases numbered 9, after V lost 1 base and J lost 1 base. As DNA, the CDR3 is TGTGCCAGCAGCTTAGTAGCTCTAACTAGCGGATCCTACGAGCAGTACTTC. Translation: CASSLVALTSGSYEQYF.

The V call is TRBV27, the J call TRBJ2-1, with TRBD1 matching over 7 bases. Germline V CDR1 and CDR2: MNHEY, SMNVEV (reference sequence). V gave up 6 bases and J gave up 6 bases; unmatched junction bases: 5. This CDR3 is built from 13 residues. CDR3: CASRRQGSNEQFF. DNA for the CDR3: TGTGCCAGCAGGAGACAGGGAAGCAATGAGCAGTTCTTC.

This clone showed up just once. The V and J genes are TRBV27 and TRBJ2-6; 7 bases match TRBD1. Looked up from germline, CDR1 is MNHEY and CDR2 is SMNVEV (reference sequence). Trimming cost V 4 bases and J 4 bases; bases outside gene matches: 19. The CDR3 covers 20 residues. CDR3 in DNA: TGTGCCAGCAGTTCATTAGGAACAGGGGTTGGAAATTCCGGGGCCAACGTCCTGACTTTC. Protein sequence: CASSSLGTGVGNSGANVLTF.

J is TRBJ1-1 and V is TRBV5-1; 7 positions match TRBD1. Germline V gives CDR1 SGHRS, CDR2 YFSETQ. CDR3 size: 15 residues. The V gene end was trimmed by 2 bases and the J gene end by 4 bases; junction bases not matched to a gene: 8. The CDR3 region is CASSFTGDPTTEAFF. The CDR3 region has the DNA TGCGCCAGCAGCTTTACAGGGGACCCGACCACTGAAGCTTTCTTT.